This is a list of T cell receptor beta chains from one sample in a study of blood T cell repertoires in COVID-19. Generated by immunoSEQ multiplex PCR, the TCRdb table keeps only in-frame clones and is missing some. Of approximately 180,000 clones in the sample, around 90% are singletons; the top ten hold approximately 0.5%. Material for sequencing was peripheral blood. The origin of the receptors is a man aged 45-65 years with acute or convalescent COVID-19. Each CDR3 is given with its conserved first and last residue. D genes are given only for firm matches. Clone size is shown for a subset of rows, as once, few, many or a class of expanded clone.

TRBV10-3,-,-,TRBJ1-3,CAIREGEGGNTIYF,TGTGCCATCAGGGAGGGCGAGGGCGGAAACACCATATATTTT
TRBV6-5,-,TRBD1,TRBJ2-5,CASSYSGQGWGETQYF,TGTGCCAGCAGTTACTCGGGACAGGGGTGGGGAGAGACCCAGTACTTC
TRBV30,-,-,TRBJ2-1,CACRQGEQFF,TGTGCCTGCCGTCAGGGTGAGCAGTTCTTC
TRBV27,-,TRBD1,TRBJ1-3,CASSQGTGGANTIYF,TGTGCCAGCTCCCAGGGGACAGGGGGGGCAAACACCATATATTTT
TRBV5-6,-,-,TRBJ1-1,CASSQGPPLQLSFEAFF,TGTGCCAGCAGCCAGGGGCCGCCTCTGCAACTTTCATTCGAAGCTTTCTTT
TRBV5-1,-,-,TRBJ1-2,CASSPAEFSYGYTF,TGCGCCAGCAGCCCCGCGGAATTTTCGTATGGCTACACCTTC
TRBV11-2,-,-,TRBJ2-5,CASSLEPPGTQYF,TGTGCCAGCAGCTTAGAGCCCCCGGGGACCCAGTACTTC
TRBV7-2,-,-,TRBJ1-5,CASSDRSNQPQHF,TGTGCCAGCAGCGACAGGTCCAATCAGCCCCAGCATTTT
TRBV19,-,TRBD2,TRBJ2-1,CASTPSGTYNEQFF,TGTGCCAGTACCCCTAGCGGGACCTACAATGAGCAGTTCTTC
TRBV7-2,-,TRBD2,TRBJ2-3,CASSLTGLGADTQYF,TGTGCCAGCAGCTTAACCGGACTAGGTGCAGATACGCAGTATTTT
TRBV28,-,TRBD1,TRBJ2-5,CASSGQGGETQYF,TGTGCCAGCAGTGGACAGGGGGGGGAGACCCAGTACTTC
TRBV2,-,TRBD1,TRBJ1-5,CASSEGTGKNQPQHF,TGTGCCAGCAGTGAAGGGACAGGTAAAAATCAGCCCCAGCATTTT
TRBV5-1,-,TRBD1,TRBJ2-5,CASSQTGTVKETQYF,TGCGCCAGCAGCCAAACCGGGACAGTAAAAGAGACCCAGTACTTC
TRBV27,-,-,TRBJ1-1,CASTGLSGKGEAFF,TGTGCCAGCACGGGCCTGAGCGGGAAGGGTGAAGCTTTCTTT
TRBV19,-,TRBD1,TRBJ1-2,CGTHLGTGDIYGYTF,TGTGGTACCCACCTGGGGACAGGGGATATCTATGGCTACACCTTC
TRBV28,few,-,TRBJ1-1,CASNRDYTEAFF,TGTGCCAGCAATAGGGACTACACTGAAGCTTTCTTT
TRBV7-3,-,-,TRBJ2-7,CASSLTVRIADSYEQYF,TGTGCCAGCAGCTTAACGGTGAGAATAGCGGATTCCTACGAGCAGTACTTC
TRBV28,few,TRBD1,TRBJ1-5,CASSPPGQAAYQPQHF,TGTGCCAGCAGTCCACCGGGACAGGCCGCGTATCAGCCCCAGCATTTT
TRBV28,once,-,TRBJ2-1,CASSLLPAGGEQFF,TGTGCCAGCAGCCTCCTCCCAGCGGGCGGTGAGCAGTTCTTC
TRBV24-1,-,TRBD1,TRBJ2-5,CATSDWVRTGEGETQYF,TGTGCCACCAGTGATTGGGTCCGGACAGGGGAGGGTGAGACCCAGTACTTC
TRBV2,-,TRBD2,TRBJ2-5,CASSGRGGLRETQYF,TGTGCCAGCAGTGGGCGGGGGGGCCTGAGGGAGACCCAGTACTTC
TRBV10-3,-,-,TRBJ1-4,CAISAGSEKLFF,TGTGCCATCAGTGCCGGGAGCGAAAAACTGTTTTTT
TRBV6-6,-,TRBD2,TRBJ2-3,CASSSPSGTTDTQYF,TGTGCCAGCAGTTCTCCTAGCGGGACCACAGATACGCAGTATTTT
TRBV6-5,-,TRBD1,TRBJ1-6,CASSLDRVGSPLHF,TGTGCCAGCAGTCTCGACAGGGTGGGTTCACCCCTCCACTTT
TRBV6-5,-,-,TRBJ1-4,CATSAVPTNEKLFF,TGTGCTACAAGCGCCGTCCCAACTAATGAAAAACTGTTTTTT
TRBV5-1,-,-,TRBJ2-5,CASSYGSQETQYF,TGCGCCAGCAGCTACGGGTCACAAGAGACCCAGTACTTC
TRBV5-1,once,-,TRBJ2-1,CASSLGGRSEQFF,TGCGCCAGCAGCCTGGGGGGCAGGAGTGAGCAGTTCTTC
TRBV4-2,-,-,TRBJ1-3,CASSHTRAGSGNTIYF,TGTGCCAGCAGCCATACTCGTGCCGGCTCTGGAAACACCATATATTTT
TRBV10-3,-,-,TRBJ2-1,CAISEGTEGRNEQFF,TGTGCCATCAGTGAAGGGACTGAGGGGCGCAATGAGCAGTTCTTC
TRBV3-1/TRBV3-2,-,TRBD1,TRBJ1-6,CASSQKGQGGRSPLHF,TGTGCCAGCAGCCAAAAGGGACAGGGAGGACGGTCACCCCTCCACTTT
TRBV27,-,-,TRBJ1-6,CASSLGTNSPLHF,TGTGCCAGCAGTTTAGGGACAAATTCACCCCTCCACTTT
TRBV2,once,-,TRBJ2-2,CASSRDRLTGELFF,TGTGCCAGCAGTCGAGACAGGCTCACCGGGGAGCTGTTTTTT